These 29 T cell receptor beta chains came from one sample sequenced in a study of cytomegalovirus exposure and HLA in healthy donors. With 60 Vbeta and 13 Jbeta primers, the PCR was carried out. Method: immunoSEQ multiplex PCR; TCRdb's copy keeps in-frame clones and lacks some. The sample lists 90,000 to 95,000 clones, 80% occurring once. Sequenced material: PBMCs. These receptors came from a man aged 18 to 29 in good health and CMV-seronegative.

The chain is built from TRBV19 and TRBJ1-2, with TRBD1 identical over 10 bases. V trimming: 5 bases; J trimming: 4 bases; junction bases outside the gene matches: 4. The germline V gene has CDR1 LNHDA and CDR2 SQIVND (reference sequence). The CDR3 loop spans 14 amino acids. CDR3 protein: CASSGQGVPYGYTF. The CDR3 DNA follows: TGTGCCAGTAGTGGACAGGGGGTCCCCTATGGCTACACCTTC.

The genes are TRBV9 and TRBJ1-1, with unresolved D. The V gene lost 4 bases and the J gene lost 1 base, with 11 bases spanning the gap. The CDR3 loop spans 14 amino acids. Germline CDR1 and CDR2: SGDLS and YYNGEE. The CDR3 region is CASSYGRGNTEAFF. The CDR3 DNA reads as TGTGCCAGCAGCTACGGACGGGGGAACACTGAAGCTTTCTTT.

The chain has TRBV25-1 and TRBJ1-2; 7 bases agree with TRBD1. This CDR3 contains 18 residues. The ends lost 2 bases at V and 4 bases at J; junction bases unmatched: 16. Germline lookup yields CDR1 MGHDK and CDR2 SYGVNS. The CDR3 region is CASSEIGTEPKSVYGYTF. The CDR3 bases are TGTGCCAGCAGTGAAATAGGGACAGAACCAAAATCGGTCTATGGCTACACCTTC.

The chain is built from TRBV4-2 and TRBJ2-3; D may be TRBD2 (6 bases). The CDR3 loop spans 14 amino acids. With 1 base removed from V and 5 bases from J, the gap between germline ends came to 10 bases. Germline V gene data show CDR1 as LGHNA and CDR2 as YNFKEQ. The CDR3 DNA reads as TGTGCCAGCAGCCAAGGATCTAGCGTAGATACGCAGTATTTT. This sequence encodes CASSQGSSVDTQYF.

The chain combines TRBV11-2 with TRBJ1-2, with D possibly TRBD1 on 5 matching bases. V gave up 4 bases and J gave up 2 bases, with 14 bases separating them. Looked up from germline, CDR1 is SGHAT and CDR2 is FQNNGV. CDR3 length equals 15 residues. The CDR3, as DNA: TGTGCCAGCAGCTCCACTCCGGGACTGAACTATGGCTACACCTTC. It is translated as CASSSTPGLNYGYTF.

The chain employs TRBV7-9 and TRBJ1-2; TRBD1 aligns across 7 bases. Unmatched junction bases numbered 6, after V lost 3 bases and J lost 5 bases. Germline V gene data show CDR1 as SEHNR and CDR2 as FQNEAQ (reference sequence). The length of the CDR3 is 14 residues. The CDR3 sequence is CASSFIGQAYGYTF. Here the CDR3 DNA reads TGTGCCAGCAGCTTCATAGGACAGGCATATGGCTACACCTTC.

V and J are TRBV10-1 and TRBJ2-7; TRBD2 aligns across 7 bases. The J call may be incorrect, as the DNA end agrees better with TRBJ2-1. Germline loops: CDR1 WNHNN, CDR2 SYGVQD (reference sequence). The CDR3 is made up of 16 amino acids. CDR3 sequence (DNA): TGCGCCAGCAGTGACGGTGGCGGGGGCTCCTACAATGAGCAGTTCTTC. It specifies CASSDGGGGSYNEQFF.

This rearrangement joins TRBV18 to TRBJ2-7, with 11 bases that match TRBD2. This CDR3 is 15 amino acids long. The germline V gene encodes CDR1 KGHSH and CDR2 LQKENI. V gave up 2 bases and J gave up 6 bases; unmatched junction bases: 6. The DNA for the CDR3 is TGTGCCAGCTCACCAAATAGCGGGGGGGTGGTCGAGCAGTACTTC. Protein product: CASSPNSGGVVEQYF.

The chain carries TRBV14 and TRBJ2-7, with D tentatively TRBD2 (5 bases). V was cut by 4 bases and J by 3 bases, with 13 bases left in between. Per germline, CDR1 SGHDN and CDR2 FVKESK. This CDR3 region has 14 residues. The CDR3, as DNA: TGTGCCAGCAGCCCTACTAACGAGGGCTACGAGCAGTACTTC. Protein sequence: CASSPTNEGYEQYF.

CDR3 loop: CASSPRSSGGPSDTQYF. In nucleotides, the CDR3 is TGTGCCAGCTCACCACGATCTAGCGGGGGGCCTTCAGATACGCAGTATTTT. This rearrangement joins TRBV18 to TRBJ2-3; TRBD2 aligns across 11 bases. This CDR3 contains 17 residues. Losses at the gene ends were 1 base for V and 4 bases for J; bases not matched to a gene: 7. Germline V gives CDR1 KGHSH, CDR2 LQKENI.

This chain connects TRBV7-2 to TRBJ1-1, with D perhaps TRBD1 (5 bases). The germline V gene encodes CDR1 SGHTA and CDR2 FQGNSA. CDR3 size: 15 residues. V dropped 5 bases and J dropped 0 bases, with 13 bases sitting between them. The CDR3 loop is CASSTAGGMNTEAFF. CDR3 nucleotide sequence: TGTGCCAGCAGCACAGCGGGGGGAATGAACACTGAAGCTTTCTTT.

The chain has TRBV15 and TRBJ2-7, with a possible D match to TRBD1 (6 bases). V lost 8 bases to trimming and J lost 2 bases, with 25 bases between them. CDR1 and CDR2 from the germline V gene are LNHNV and YYDKDF (reference sequence). The CDR3 has 17 residues. DNA of the CDR3: TGTGCCACCGGACCCGGGACATTGGGTAGGGGTCCCTACGAGCAGTACTTC. It yields the protein CATGPGTLGRGPYEQYF.

The rearrangement uses TRBV6-1 and TRBJ1-4, with TRBD1 as a possible D gene (5 bases). The germline CDR1 and CDR2 sequences are MNHNS and SASEGT. The CDR3 has 13 residues. The V gene lost 6 bases and the J gene lost 7 bases, with 12 bases spanning the gap. CDR3 DNA sequence: TGTGCCAGCAGACCGGGGGAGAGTGAAAAACTGTTTTTT. Its translation: CASRPGESEKLFF.

This sequence joins TRBV6-5 and TRBJ1-5, with D perhaps TRBD1 (5 bases). Trimming shortened V by 5 bases and J by 0 bases, and 11 bases separated the two germline ends. The CDR3 runs to 15 residues. The germline V gene has CDR1 MNHEY and CDR2 SVGAGI. Here the CDR3 reads CASSRGRYSNQPQHF. The CDR3 coding sequence is TGTGCCAGCAGTAGGGGCCGTTATAGCAATCAGCCCCAGCATTTT.

This clone was found a few times. V usage is TRBV7-9 and J usage is TRBJ2-2; no clear D. The V gene's germline CDR1 is SEHNR and CDR2 FQNEAQ (reference sequence). V lost 3 bases to trimming and J lost 1 base, with 3 bases between them. The CDR3 is 13 amino acids. The DNA for the CDR3 is TGTGCCAGCAGCTTGCGGAACACCGGGGAGCTGTTTTTT. Amino acid sequence: CASSLRNTGELFF.

The V call is TRBV7-7, the J call TRBJ2-7; 10 nucleotides agree with TRBD2. CDR3 length equals 20 residues. J lost 6 bases, V lost 5 bases, and 25 bases had no gene match. The germline gives CDR1 SSHAT, CDR2 FNYEAQ (reference sequence). The CDR3 DNA is TGTGCCAGCAGCCCCTTAGGGGGAGTAGCGGGGGGCAACAGGGGACCCGAGCAGTACTTC. Translating gives CASSPLGGVAGGNRGPEQYF.

This clone has just one count. V gene TRBV5-6 combines with J gene TRBJ1-1; D might be TRBD1 (5 bases). CDR1 is SGHDT and CDR2 is YYEEEE in the germline V gene. The CDR3 totals 13 residues. Deletions cut 4 bases from V and 7 bases from J, with 14 bases between. CDR3 protein: CASSAGREGEAFF. CDR3 nucleotide sequence: TGTGCCAGCAGCGCGGGCAGGGAGGGTGAAGCTTTCTTT.

V gene TRBV4-1 combines with J gene TRBJ2-5, with 8 bases aligning to TRBD2. The germline gives CDR1 MGHRA, CDR2 YSYEKL. Trimming at V came to 5 bases and at J to 5 bases, leaving 7 bases not matched to a gene. The CDR3 is made up of 14 amino acids. This chain's CDR3 is CASSARGGSETQYF. CDR3 bases: TGCGCCAGCAGCGCCCGGGGGGGCAGCGAGACCCAGTACTTC.

The J gene is TRBJ1-5, the V gene TRBV27; the D gene is possibly TRBD1 (6 bases). The CDR3 has 14 residues. V was clipped by 1 base and J by 6 bases, with 10 bases between them. Per the germline V gene, CDR1 is MNHEY and CDR2 is SMNVEV (reference sequence). CDR3 residues: CASSLWGQGQPQHF. CDR3 DNA sequence: TGTGCCAGCAGTTTATGGGGGCAAGGTCAGCCCCAGCATTTT.

V usage is TRBV27 and J usage is TRBJ2-3; 13 bases match TRBD2. The V and J ends lost 3 bases and 6 bases, in that order; junction bases with no gene match: 3. This CDR3 region has 15 residues. CDR1 MNHEY and CDR2 SMNVEV come from the germline V gene (reference sequence). The CDR3 sequence is CASSLRLAGGDTQYF. The CDR3 DNA reads as TGTGCCAGCAGTTTGCGACTAGCGGGGGGTGATACGCAGTATTTT.

On this clone: This CDR3 is also generated by other DNA sequences in the sample. The gene calls are TRBV5-1 and TRBJ2-7, with D uncertain. This CDR3 contains 13 residues. The germline V and J ends were trimmed by 0 bases and 0 bases, with 4 bases remaining between them. Looked up from germline, CDR1 is SGHRS and CDR2 is YFSETQ. CDR3 sequence (DNA): TGCGCCAGCAGCTTGGACAACTCCTACGAGCAGTACTTC. Translated, it gives CASSLDNSYEQYF.

This clone was picked up one time. The V call is TRBV7-8, the J call TRBJ2-7; 7 bases are shared with TRBD1. The CDR3 runs to 15 residues. Trimming took 5 bases from V and 4 from J; bases not matched to a gene: 11. Germline CDR1 SGHVS, CDR2 FQNEAQ. The CDR3 nucleotides are TGTGCCAGCAGCCCCCTGACAGGGTTGGGTTACGAGCAGTACTTC. This translates into CASSPLTGLGYEQYF. Supplemented by reference TRBV7-8 and TRBJ2-7, the full variable domain reads GAGVSQSPRYKVAKRGQDVALRCDPISGHVSLFWYQQALGQGPEFLTYFQNEAQLDKSGLPSDRFFAERPEGSVSTLKIQRTQQEDSAVYLCASSPLTGLGYEQYFGPGTRLTVT.

The rearrangement links TRBV7-2 to TRBJ2-7; 10 bases fit TRBD2. The CDR3 covers 15 residues. Germline V gene data show CDR1 as SGHTA and CDR2 as FQGNSA. Losses at the gene ends were 2 bases for V and 6 bases for J; bases not matched to a gene: 7. The CDR3 protein is CASSLTAGGPSEQYF. CDR3 nucleotide sequence: TGTGCCAGCAGCTTAACAGCGGGGGGGCCATCCGAGCAGTACTTC.

V gene TRBV14 combines with J gene TRBJ2-7, with D tentatively TRBD2 (6 bases). This CDR3 is built from 15 residues. Per the germline V gene, CDR1 is SGHDN and CDR2 is FVKESK. Deletions cut 4 bases from V and 1 base from J, with 14 bases between. CDR3 DNA sequence: TGTGCCAGCAGCCGAATTCGGGGGACTTCCTACGAGCAGTACTTC. It translates to CASSRIRGTSYEQYF.

V and J are TRBV5-6 and TRBJ2-5; tentatively, D is TRBD2 (7 bases). The end of the DNA fits TRBJ2-7 better, so the J call may be wrong. CDR1 and CDR2 from the germline V gene are SGHDT and YYEEEE. The CDR3 is made up of 13 amino acids. CDR3 nucleotide sequence: TGTGCCAGCGACCGGGGAGGGGGACACGAGCAGTACTTC. This gives the protein CASDRGGGHEQYF.

The CDR3 DNA reads TGCGCCAGCAGCGACGGGGGGGCGGAAGAGACCCAGTACTTC. This codes for CASSDGGAEETQYF. V gene TRBV5-1 combines with J gene TRBJ2-5; TRBD2 aligns across 8 bases. The germline CDR1 and CDR2 sequences are SGHRS and YFSETQ. The CDR3 loop spans 14 amino acids. Unmatched junction bases numbered 5, after V lost 4 bases and J lost 3 bases.

The gene calls are TRBV10-1 and TRBJ2-2, with D possibly matching TRBD1 (6 bases). Germline V gives CDR1 WNHNN, CDR2 SYGVQD (reference sequence). This CDR3 has 16 residues. Trimming cost V 4 bases and J 0 bases, with 12 bases left between them. CDR3 in DNA: TGCGCCAGCAGTGCGACAGGACACTCGAACACCGGGGAGCTGTTTTTT. This sequence encodes CASSATGHSNTGELFF.

V gene TRBV19 combines with J gene TRBJ2-3; D possibly corresponds to TRBD2 (6 bases). The CDR3 extends over 15 amino acids. Between the trimmed V and J ends, which lost 5 bases and 4 bases, there was a span of 16 bases. Germline loops: CDR1 LNHDA, CDR2 SQIVND (reference sequence). The CDR3 DNA reads TGTGCCAGTAGTTTACCGGGACTCATCTCAGATACGCAGTATTTT. Its protein product is CASSLPGLISDTQYF.

As DNA, the CDR3 is TGTGCCAGCAGTGAGTTACAGGGTTACGAGCAGTACTTC. This translates into CASSELQGYEQYF. The chain carries TRBV6-1 and TRBJ2-7, with D tentatively TRBD1 (6 bases). In germline, CDR1 is MNHNS, CDR2 SASEGT. The CDR3 spans 13 residues. The V end lost 3 bases, the J end lost 4 bases, and 10 bases lay between the germline ends.